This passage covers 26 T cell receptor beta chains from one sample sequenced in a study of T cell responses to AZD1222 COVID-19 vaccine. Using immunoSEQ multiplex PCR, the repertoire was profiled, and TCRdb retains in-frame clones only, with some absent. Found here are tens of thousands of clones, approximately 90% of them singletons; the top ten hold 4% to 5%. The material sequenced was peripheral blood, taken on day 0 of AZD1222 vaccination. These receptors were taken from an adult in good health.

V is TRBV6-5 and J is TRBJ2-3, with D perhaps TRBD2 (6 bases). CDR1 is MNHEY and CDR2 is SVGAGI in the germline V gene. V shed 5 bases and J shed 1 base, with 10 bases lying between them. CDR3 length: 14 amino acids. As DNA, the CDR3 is TGTGCCAGCAGTCTAGCGCCGGGCACAGATACGCAGTATTTT. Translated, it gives CASSLAPGTDTQYF.

This CDR3 is CASSGTGGVQYF. The CDR3 DNA sequence: TGCGCCAGCAGCGGGACAGGGGGCGTGCAGTACTTC. This rearrangement joins TRBV10-1 to TRBJ2-7, with 12 bases that match TRBD1. Trimming took 6 bases from V and 9 from J; bases not matched to a gene: 3. The CDR3 totals 12 residues. Germline CDR1 WNHNN, CDR2 SYGVQD (reference sequence).

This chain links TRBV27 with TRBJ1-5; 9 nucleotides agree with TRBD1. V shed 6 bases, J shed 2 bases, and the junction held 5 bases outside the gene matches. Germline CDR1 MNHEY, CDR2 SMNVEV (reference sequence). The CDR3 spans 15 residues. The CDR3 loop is CASSLTGGRNQPQHF. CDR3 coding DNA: TGTGCCAGCAGCCTGACAGGGGGTCGCAATCAGCCCCAGCATTTT.

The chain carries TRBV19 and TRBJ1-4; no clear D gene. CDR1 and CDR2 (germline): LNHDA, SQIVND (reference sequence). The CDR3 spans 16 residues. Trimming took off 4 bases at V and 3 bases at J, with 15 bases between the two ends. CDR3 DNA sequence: TGTGCCAGTAGTAAGAGGACCGGCCTACCTAATGAAAAACTGTTTTTT. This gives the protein CASSKRTGLPNEKLFF. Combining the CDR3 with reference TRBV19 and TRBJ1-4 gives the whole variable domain DGGITQSPKYLFRKEGQNVTLSCEQNLNHDAMYWYRQDPGQGLRLIYYSQIVNDFQKGDIAEGYSVSREKKESFPLTVTSAQKNPTAFYLCASSKRTGLPNEKLFFGSGTQLSVL.

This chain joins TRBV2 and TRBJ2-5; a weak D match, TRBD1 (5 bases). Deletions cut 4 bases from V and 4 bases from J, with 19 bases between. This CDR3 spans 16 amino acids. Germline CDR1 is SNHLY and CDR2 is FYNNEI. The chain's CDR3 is CASSVSQVFFRETQYF. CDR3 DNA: TGTGCCAGCAGTGTGTCACAGGTTTTTTTTCGAGAGACCCAGTACTTC. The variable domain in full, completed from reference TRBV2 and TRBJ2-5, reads EPEVTQTPSHQVTQMGQEVILRCVPISNHLYFYWYRQILGQKVEFLVSFYNNEISEKSEIFDDQFSVERPDGSNFTLKIRSTKLEDSAMYFCASSVSQVFFRETQYFGPGTRLLVL.

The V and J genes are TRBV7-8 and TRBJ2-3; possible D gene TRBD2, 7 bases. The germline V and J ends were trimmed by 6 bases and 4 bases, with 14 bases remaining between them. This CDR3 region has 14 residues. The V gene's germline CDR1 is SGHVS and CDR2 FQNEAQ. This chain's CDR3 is CASRPEGGSDTQYF. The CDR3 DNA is TGTGCCAGCAGGCCGGAGGGGGGGTCAGATACGCAGTATTTT.

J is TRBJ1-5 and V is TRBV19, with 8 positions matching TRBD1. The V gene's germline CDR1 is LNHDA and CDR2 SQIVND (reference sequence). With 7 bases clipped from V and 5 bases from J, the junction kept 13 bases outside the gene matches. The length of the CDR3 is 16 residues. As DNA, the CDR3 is TGTGCCAGTAAGGAAAGATGGGGGACAGGCGATCAGCCCCAGCATTTT. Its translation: CASKERWGTGDQPQHF.

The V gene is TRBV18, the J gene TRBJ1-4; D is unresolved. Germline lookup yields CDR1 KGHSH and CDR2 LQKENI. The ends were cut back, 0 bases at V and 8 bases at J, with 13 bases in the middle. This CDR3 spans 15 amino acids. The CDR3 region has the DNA TGTGCCAGCTCACCACCGTCTGGATTGAGGGAAAAACTGTTTTTT. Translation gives CASSPPSGLREKLFF.

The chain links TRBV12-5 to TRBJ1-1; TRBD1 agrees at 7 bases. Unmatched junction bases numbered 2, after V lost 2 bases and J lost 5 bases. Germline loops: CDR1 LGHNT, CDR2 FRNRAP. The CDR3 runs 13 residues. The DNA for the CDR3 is TGTGCTAGTGGTTTGCCAGGGGGGACTGAAGCTTTCTTT. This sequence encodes CASGLPGGTEAFF.

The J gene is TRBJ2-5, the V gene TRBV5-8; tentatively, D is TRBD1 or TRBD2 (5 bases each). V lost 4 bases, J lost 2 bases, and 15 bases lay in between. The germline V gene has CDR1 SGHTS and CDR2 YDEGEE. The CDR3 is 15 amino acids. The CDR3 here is CASSPTGAAQETQYF. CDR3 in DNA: TGTGCCAGCAGCCCCACCGGGGCCGCTCAAGAGACCCAGTACTTC.

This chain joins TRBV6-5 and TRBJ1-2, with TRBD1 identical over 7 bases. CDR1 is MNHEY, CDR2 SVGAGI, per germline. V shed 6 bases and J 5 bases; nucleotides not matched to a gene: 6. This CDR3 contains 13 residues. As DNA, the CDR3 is TGTGCCAGCAGGGGGGCAGGGGGTTATGGCTACACCTTC. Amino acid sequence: CASRGAGGYGYTF.

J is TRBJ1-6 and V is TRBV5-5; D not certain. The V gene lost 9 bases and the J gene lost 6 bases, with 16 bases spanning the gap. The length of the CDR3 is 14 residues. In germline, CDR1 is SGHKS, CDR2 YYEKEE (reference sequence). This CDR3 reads CATSISDFNSPLHF. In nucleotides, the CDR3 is TGTGCCACCTCGATTAGCGATTTTAATTCACCCCTCCACTTT.

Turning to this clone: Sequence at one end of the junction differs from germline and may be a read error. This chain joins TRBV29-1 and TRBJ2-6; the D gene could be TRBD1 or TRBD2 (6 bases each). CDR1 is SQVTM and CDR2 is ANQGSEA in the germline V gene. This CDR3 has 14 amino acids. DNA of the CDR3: TGCAGCGTGGAAGGGGGGTTAGGGGCCAACGTCCTGACTTTC. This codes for CSVEGGLGANVLTF.

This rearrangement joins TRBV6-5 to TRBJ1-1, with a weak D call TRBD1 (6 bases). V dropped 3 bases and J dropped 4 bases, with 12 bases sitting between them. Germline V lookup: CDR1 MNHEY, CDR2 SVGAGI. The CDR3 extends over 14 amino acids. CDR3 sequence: CASSYDRPSTEAFF. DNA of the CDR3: TGTGCCAGCAGTTATGACAGGCCTAGCACTGAAGCTTTCTTT.

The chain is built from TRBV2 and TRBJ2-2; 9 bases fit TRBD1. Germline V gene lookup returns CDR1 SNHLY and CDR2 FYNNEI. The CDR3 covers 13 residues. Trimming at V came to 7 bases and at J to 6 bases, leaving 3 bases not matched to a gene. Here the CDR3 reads CASTGTGSGELFF. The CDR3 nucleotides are TGTGCCAGCACAGGGACAGGGTCCGGGGAGCTGTTTTTT.

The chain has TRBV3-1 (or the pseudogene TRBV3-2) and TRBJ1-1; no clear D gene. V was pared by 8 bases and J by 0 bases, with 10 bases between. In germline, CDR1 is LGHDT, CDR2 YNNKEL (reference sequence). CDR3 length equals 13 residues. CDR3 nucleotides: TGTGCCAGCGGTGGACTCATGAACACTGAAGCTTTCTTT. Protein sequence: CASGGLMNTEAFF.

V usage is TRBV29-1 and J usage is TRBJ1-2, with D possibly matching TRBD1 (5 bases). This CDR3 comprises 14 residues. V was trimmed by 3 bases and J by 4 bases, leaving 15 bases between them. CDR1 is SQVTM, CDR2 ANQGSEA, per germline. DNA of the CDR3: TGCAGCGTTGAGGGTCAGGGCGGATTCTATGGCTACACCTTC. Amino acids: CSVEGQGGFYGYTF. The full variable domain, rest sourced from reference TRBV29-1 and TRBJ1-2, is SAVISQKPSRDICQRGTSLTIQCQVDSQVTMMFWYRQQPGQSLTLIATANQGSEATYESGFVIDKFPISRPNLTFSTLTVSNMSPEDSSIYLCSVEGQGGFYGYTFGSGTRLTVV.

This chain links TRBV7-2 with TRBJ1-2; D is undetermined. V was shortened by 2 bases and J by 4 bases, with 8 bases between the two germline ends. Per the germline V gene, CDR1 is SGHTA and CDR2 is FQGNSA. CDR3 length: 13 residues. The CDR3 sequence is CASSLSGPYGYTF. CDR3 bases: TGTGCCAGCAGCTTAAGCGGGCCCTATGGCTACACCTTC.

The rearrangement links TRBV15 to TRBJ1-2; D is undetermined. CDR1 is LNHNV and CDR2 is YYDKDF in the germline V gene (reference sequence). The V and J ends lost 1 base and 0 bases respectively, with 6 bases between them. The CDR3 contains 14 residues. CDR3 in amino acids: CATSRGLANYGYTF. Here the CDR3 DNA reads TGTGCCACCAGCAGAGGGTTAGCTAACTATGGCTACACCTTC.

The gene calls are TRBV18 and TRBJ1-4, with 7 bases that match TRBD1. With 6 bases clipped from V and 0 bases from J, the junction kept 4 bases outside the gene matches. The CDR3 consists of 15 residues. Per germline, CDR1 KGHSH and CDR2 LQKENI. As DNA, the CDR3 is TGTGCCAGCTCGGTGGGACAGACAACTAATGAAAAACTGTTTTTT. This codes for CASSVGQTTNEKLFF.

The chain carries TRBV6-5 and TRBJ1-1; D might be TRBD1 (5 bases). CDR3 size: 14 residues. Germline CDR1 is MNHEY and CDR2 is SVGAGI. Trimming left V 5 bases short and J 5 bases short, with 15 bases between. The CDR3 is CASSKRQIGTEAFF. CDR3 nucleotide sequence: TGTGCCAGCAGTAAACGACAGATAGGGACTGAAGCTTTCTTT.

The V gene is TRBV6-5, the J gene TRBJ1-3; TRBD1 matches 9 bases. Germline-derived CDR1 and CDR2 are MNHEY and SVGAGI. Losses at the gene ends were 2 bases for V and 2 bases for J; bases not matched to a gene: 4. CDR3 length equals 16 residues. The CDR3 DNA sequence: TGTGCCAGCAGTTACGGCGGGGACAGGGCTGGAAACACCATATATTTT. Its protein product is CASSYGGDRAGNTIYF.

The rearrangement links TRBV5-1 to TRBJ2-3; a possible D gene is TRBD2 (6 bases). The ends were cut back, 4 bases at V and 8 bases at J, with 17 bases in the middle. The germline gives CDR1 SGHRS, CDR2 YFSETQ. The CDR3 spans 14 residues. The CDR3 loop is CASSAGTDSGTQYF. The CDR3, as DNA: TGCGCCAGCAGCGCCGGGACTGATTCGGGTACGCAGTATTTT.

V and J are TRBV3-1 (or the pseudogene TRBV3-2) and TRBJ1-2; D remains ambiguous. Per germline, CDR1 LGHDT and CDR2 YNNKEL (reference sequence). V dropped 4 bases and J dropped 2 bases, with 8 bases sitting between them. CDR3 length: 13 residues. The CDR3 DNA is TGTGCCAGCAGCCTTTGGCAGAACTATGGCTACACCTTC. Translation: CASSLWQNYGYTF.

CDR3 loop: CASSPGTGGSYNEQFF. CDR3 nucleotide sequence: TGTGCCAGCAGTCCCGGGACAGGGGGCTCCTACAATGAGCAGTTCTTC. The chain has TRBV5-5 and TRBJ2-1, with 11 bases that match TRBD1. V shed 5 bases, J shed 0 bases, and the junction held 4 bases outside the gene matches. From germline, CDR1 is SGHKS and CDR2 YYEKEE (reference sequence). The CDR3 has 16 amino acids.

CDR3 DNA sequence: TGTGCCAGCAGTTTGAGGTCAGGGACAGGGGTCTACAATGAGCAGTTCTTC. It yields the protein CASSLRSGTGVYNEQFF. The chain couples TRBV27 to TRBJ2-1, with 10 positions matching TRBD1. The CDR3 loop spans 17 amino acids. Germline-derived CDR1 and CDR2 are MNHEY and SMNVEV (reference sequence). Trimming at V came to 3 bases and at J to 3 bases, leaving 8 bases not matched to a gene.